This is a list of T cell receptor beta chains from one sample in a study of PD-1 blockade in classical Hodgkin lymphoma. TCRdb's table, derived via immunoSEQ multiplex PCR, lists solely in-frame clones and lacks some. The sample carries 57,000 or so clones, roughly nine tenths recorded once. Sample: peripheral blood mononuclear cells (PBMCs), taken before the fourth cycle of nivolumab. These receptors were obtained from a human donor with classical Hodgkin lymphoma. Each CDR3 is given with its conserved first and last residue. The order of the fields is clone size, D gene, V gene, J gene, CDR3 DNA, CDR3 protein. The D gene is left open where the match is weak. Size is omitted from some rows. Given values are once, few, many or a class for expanded clones.

abundance: once
d_gene: .
v_gene: TRBV29-1
j_gene: TRBJ2-3
CDR3nt: TGCAGCGTTGCCAGGGATGGGACAGATACGCAGTATTTT
CDR3aa: CSVARDGTDTQYF

abundance: .
d_gene: .
v_gene: TRBV5-1
j_gene: TRBJ2-1
CDR3nt: TGCGCCAGCAGCTTCCAGGTGGCCTATGAGCAGTTCTTC
CDR3aa: CASSFQVAYEQFF

abundance: .
d_gene: .
v_gene: TRBV27
j_gene: TRBJ2-1
CDR3nt: TGTGCCAGCAGTTCCGCGGGACCCTTCTACAATGAGCAGTTCTTC
CDR3aa: CASSSAGPFYNEQFF

abundance: .
d_gene: .
v_gene: TRBV27
j_gene: TRBJ2-1
CDR3nt: TGTGCCAGCAGACCAGGGAGGCGGATCGGTGAGCAGTTCTTC
CDR3aa: CASRPGRRIGEQFF

abundance: once
d_gene: .
v_gene: TRBV5-1
j_gene: TRBJ1-1
CDR3nt: TGCGCCAGCAGCTTCCGGGGCATGAACACTGAAGCTTTCTTT
CDR3aa: CASSFRGMNTEAFF

abundance: .
d_gene: .
v_gene: TRBV5-1
j_gene: TRBJ2-3
CDR3nt: TGCGCCAGCAGCGTACGGGGGCCTTCAGATACGCAGTATTTT
CDR3aa: CASSVRGPSDTQYF

abundance: few
d_gene: .
v_gene: TRBV7-9
j_gene: TRBJ1-1
CDR3nt: TGTGCCAGCAGCTTAGATCGCAGTTCTGAAGCTTTCTTT
CDR3aa: CASSLDRSSEAFF

abundance: .
d_gene: TRBD2
v_gene: TRBV7-8
j_gene: TRBJ2-3
CDR3nt: TGTGCCAGCAGGAGGACTAGCGGGGGGGCGGATACGCAGTATTTT
CDR3aa: CASRRTSGGADTQYF

abundance: .
d_gene: TRBD2
v_gene: TRBV19
j_gene: TRBJ2-2
CDR3nt: TGTGCCAGTAGTATATCACTAGCGGTGAACACCGGGGAGCTGTTTTTT
CDR3aa: CASSISLAVNTGELFF

abundance: .
d_gene: TRBD2
v_gene: TRBV27
j_gene: TRBJ2-5
CDR3nt: TGTGCCAGCAGTCCCCCGGGACTAGGGAGAGAGACCCAGTACTTC
CDR3aa: CASSPPGLGRETQYF

abundance: .
d_gene: TRBD2
v_gene: TRBV5-1
j_gene: TRBJ2-3
CDR3nt: TGCGCCAGCAGCTTTATAGCGGGGGCTAGCACAGATACGCAGTATTTT
CDR3aa: CASSFIAGASTDTQYF

abundance: once
d_gene: .
v_gene: TRBV18
j_gene: TRBJ2-1
CDR3nt: TGTGCCAGCTCACCATATCGACAGGATGAGCAGTTCTTC
CDR3aa: CASSPYRQDEQFF

abundance: .
d_gene: .
v_gene: TRBV5-1
j_gene: TRBJ1-6
CDR3nt: TGCGCCAGCAGCTTGGCCCCAGGGTTGGGTAATTCACCCCTCCACTTT
CDR3aa: CASSLAPGLGNSPLHF

abundance: few
d_gene: .
v_gene: TRBV29-1
j_gene: TRBJ2-7
CDR3nt: TGCAGCGTTGGGGCAGTAGAACCCTACGAGCAGTACTTC
CDR3aa: CSVGAVEPYEQYF